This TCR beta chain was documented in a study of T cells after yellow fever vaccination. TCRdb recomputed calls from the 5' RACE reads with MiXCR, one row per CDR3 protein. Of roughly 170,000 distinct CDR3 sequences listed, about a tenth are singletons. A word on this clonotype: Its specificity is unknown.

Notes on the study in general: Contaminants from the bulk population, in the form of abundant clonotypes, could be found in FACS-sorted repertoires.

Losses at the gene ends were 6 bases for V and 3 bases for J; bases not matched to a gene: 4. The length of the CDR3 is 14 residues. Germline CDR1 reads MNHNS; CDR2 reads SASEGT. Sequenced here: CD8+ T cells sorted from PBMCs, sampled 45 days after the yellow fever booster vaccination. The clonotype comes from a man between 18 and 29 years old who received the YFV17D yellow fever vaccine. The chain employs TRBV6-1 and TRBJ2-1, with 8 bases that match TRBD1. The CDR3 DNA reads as TGTGCCAGCAGCCTCACAGGGGGCTACAATGAGCAGTTCTTC. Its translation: CASSLTGGYNEQFF.